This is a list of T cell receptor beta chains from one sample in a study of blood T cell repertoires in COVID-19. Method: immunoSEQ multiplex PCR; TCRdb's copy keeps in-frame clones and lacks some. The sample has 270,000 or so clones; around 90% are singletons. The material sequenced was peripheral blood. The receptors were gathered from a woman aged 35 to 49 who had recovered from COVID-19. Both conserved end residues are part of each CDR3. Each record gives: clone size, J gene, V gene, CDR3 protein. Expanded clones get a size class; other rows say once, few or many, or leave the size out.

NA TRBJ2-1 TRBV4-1 CASSQVTSGINNEQFF
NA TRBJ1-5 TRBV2 CASSPGTGYLSNQPQHF
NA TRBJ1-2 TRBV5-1 CASSLAGANYGYTF
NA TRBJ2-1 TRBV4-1 CASSQVASGRHNEQFF
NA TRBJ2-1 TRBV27 CASSFRGGGYNEQFF
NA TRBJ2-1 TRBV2 CASSEIRTISVF
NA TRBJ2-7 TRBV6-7 CASTSVREGWTYEQYF
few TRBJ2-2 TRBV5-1 CASSTTSTGELFF
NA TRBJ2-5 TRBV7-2 CASSYLAGVGETQYF
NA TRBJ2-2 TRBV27 CASSWAGDGTGELFF
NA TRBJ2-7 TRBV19 CASSPLGAGLYEQYF
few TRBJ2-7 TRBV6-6 CASRARGDSYEQYF
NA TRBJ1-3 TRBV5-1 CASSLVQGTDTIYF
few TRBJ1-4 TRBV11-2 CASSFGGGSEKLFF
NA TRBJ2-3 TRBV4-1 CASSQSGDRGTSGRAWTDTQYF
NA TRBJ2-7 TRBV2 CASSAQGAYEQYF
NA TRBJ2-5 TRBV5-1 CASSVGTGVRETQYF
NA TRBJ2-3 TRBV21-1 CASSLKRGTSTDTQYF
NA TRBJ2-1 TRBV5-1 CASSGWTSAQSSYNEQFF
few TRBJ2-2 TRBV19 CASSIVSVTNTGELFF
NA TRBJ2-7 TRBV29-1 CSVADGGSEQYF
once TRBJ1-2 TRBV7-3 CASSFRQGDGYTF
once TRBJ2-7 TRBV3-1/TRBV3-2 CASSQGSGNSNEQYF
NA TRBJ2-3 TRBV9 CASSGPGTSGIVRTDTQYF
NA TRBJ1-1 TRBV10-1 CASSPGQGNSEAFF
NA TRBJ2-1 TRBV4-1 CASSQEFRSNEQFF
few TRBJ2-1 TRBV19 CASSIASTSGNNEQFF
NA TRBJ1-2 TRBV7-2 CASTGTGANYGYTF
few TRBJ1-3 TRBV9 CASSAGFSGNTIYF
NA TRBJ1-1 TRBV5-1 CASSTGTENTEAFF
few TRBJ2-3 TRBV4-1 CASSLSGTGEAEAQYF
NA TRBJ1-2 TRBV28 CASSFARGYNYGYTF
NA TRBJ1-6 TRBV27 CASRPRDRAVAPLHF
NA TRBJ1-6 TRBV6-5 CASSYPGGNSPLHF
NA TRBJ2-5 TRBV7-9 CASSPVASGRWETQYF
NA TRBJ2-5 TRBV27 CASSSQGFGQETQYF
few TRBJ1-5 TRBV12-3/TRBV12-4 CASSFSVVGAQHF
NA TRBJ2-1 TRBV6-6 CASRPQQLPEQFF
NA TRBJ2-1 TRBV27 CASSFLLSNEQFF
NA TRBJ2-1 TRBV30 CAWSPETGRNYNEQFF
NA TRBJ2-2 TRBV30 CAWSDRDRGTGELFF
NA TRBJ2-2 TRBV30 CAWGQGPNTGELFF
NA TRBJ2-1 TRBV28 CASSPREGAGGPNEQFF
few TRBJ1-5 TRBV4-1 CASSQDRGANQPQHF
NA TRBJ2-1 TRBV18 CASSPLSPDSGEQFF
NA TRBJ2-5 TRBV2 CASSEVPGEETQYF
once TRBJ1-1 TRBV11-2 CASSRTGVMNTEAFF
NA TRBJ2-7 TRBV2 CASSGQGITYEQYF
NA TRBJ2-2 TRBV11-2 CASSPRLGGTGELFF
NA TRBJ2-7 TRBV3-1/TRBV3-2 CASSSGGGQYF